This T cell receptor (beta chain) stems from a study of blood T cell repertoires in COVID-19. Germline-derived CDR1 and CDR2 are GTSNPN and SVGIG (reference sequence). V dropped 4 bases and J dropped 5; count of bases not matched to a gene: 10. This CDR3 is built from 14 residues. Per the authors' pipeline: Reference gene primer amplification in the assay estimated nucleated cell counts. Repertoires were generated with immunoSEQ multiplex PCR, while TCRdb's copy carries only in-frame clones and drops some. The V and J calls and the clone size are those of that table, but D and trimming were determined from the DNA. The data show 250,000 to 300,000 clones, around 89% seen once.

The clonotype originates from a middle-aged man with acute or convalescent COVID-19. Source material: peripheral blood. The chain is built from TRBV30 and TRBJ2-7; 8 bases match TRBD1. The CDR3 nucleotides read TGTGCCTGGAACATCGGACAGGGCCACGACGAGCAGTACTTC. This sequence encodes CAWNIGQGHDEQYF.